This T cell receptor beta chain was recovered during a study of read filtering for tumor transcriptome and immune sequencing. The overall study: The cohort had some 16 men and approximately 14 women aged about 45 to 90, mean about 67 years. Per sample, TCR-region reads ranged about 3.5 to 11 million by IR-seq, 85 to 1273 by RNA-seq. R-ISS stage counts were eight or nine for I, approximately 16 for II, 7 for III. Whole-study results and caveats: Without single-read clonotypes, shared clonotype proportions correlated more between IR-seq and RNA-seq.

From approximately 430 ng of RNA, a library with molecular barcoded alpha/delta and beta/gamma adaptors was made. TCRdb redid the calling of the reads with MiXCR, one entry per CDR3 protein. The table records about 62,000 distinct CDR3 sequences, around 19% of them present only once. This clonotype was recorded at least ten times. What it binds is unknown. The CDR3 is 12 amino acids. CDR1 is DFQATT and CDR2 is SNEGSKA in the germline V gene (reference sequence). J was trimmed by 4 bases and V by 6 bases; bases with no gene match: 2. The chain links TRBV20-1 to TRBJ2-3, with 9 bases fitting TRBD1. The TCR comes from a donor aged 40 or older with multiple myeloma. Material for sequencing was a population of CD138-negative cells sorted from bone marrow. CDR3 in DNA: TGCAGTGCCACAGGGGGCTCAGATACGCAGTATTTT. It specifies CSATGGSDTQYF.